These 5 T cell receptor beta chains were all obtained from the same sample, sequenced in a study of CD8 T cells in ankylosing spondylitis. MiXCR was run by TCRdb on the 5' RACE reads, yielding one entry per CDR3 protein. The table shows 200,000 to 250,000 distinct CDR3 sequences, with 5.5% to 7.5% occurring only once. Their antigens are not known. Study findings and constraints: A TCR beta motif of seven or eight highly homologous variants appeared characteristic of ankylosing spondylitis blood.

Source material: blood, either unsorted or a sorted T cell fraction (not recorded which). The receptors were sampled from a male donor with ankylosing spondylitis.

Ten or more counts support this clonotype. The V gene is TRBV12-3 or TRBV12-4, the J gene TRBJ2-3; 8 bases are a match to TRBD1. With 6 bases clipped from V and 3 bases from J, the junction kept 5 bases outside the gene matches. The CDR3 sequence is 14 residues long. CDR3 nucleotides: TGTGCCAGCAGGCCGGACAGGGCGACAGATACGCAGTATTTT. It is translated as CASRPDRATDTQYF.

The chain joins TRBV19 to TRBJ1-5; D gene unclear. Trimming stripped 3 bases from V and 0 bases from J, with 9 bases between. The CDR3 length is 15 residues. Germline V gene sequence: CDR1 LNHDA, CDR2 SQIVND (reference sequence). For the CDR3, the DNA is TGTGCCAGTAGTATCGCCACGTATAGCAATCAGCCCCAGCATTTT. Translation: CASSIATYSNQPQHF.

In its sample, this clonotype was seen many times. V usage is TRBV12-3 or TRBV12-4 and J usage is TRBJ2-1; TRBD2 might be the D (6 bases). This CDR3 comprises 15 residues. Trimming took off 4 bases at V and 6 bases at J, with 16 bases between the two ends. The CDR3 region is CASSSSSGDINEQFF. Written as DNA, the CDR3 is TGTGCCAGCAGTTCCTCGTCGGGAGACATCAATGAGCAGTTCTTC.

This clonotype was counted at least ten times. The V call is TRBV7-2, the J call TRBJ1-2, with D unresolved. The germline V gene has CDR1 SGHTA and CDR2 FQGNSA. Trimming stripped 4 bases from V and 0 bases from J, with 6 bases between. The CDR3 has 13 residues. The CDR3 nucleotides read TGTGCCAGCAGCTGGCATCCTAACTATGGCTACACCTTC. Amino acid sequence: CASSWHPNYGYTF.

The J gene is TRBJ1-2, the V gene TRBV10-3; D gene uncertain. The length of the CDR3 is 14 residues. The V gene's germline CDR1 is ENHRY and CDR2 SYGVKD. V was cut by 2 bases and J by 4 bases, with 11 bases left in between. Here the CDR3 DNA reads TGTGCCATCAGTGAGGGATCAGACCGCTATGGCTACACCTTC. It yields the protein CAISEGSDRYGYTF.